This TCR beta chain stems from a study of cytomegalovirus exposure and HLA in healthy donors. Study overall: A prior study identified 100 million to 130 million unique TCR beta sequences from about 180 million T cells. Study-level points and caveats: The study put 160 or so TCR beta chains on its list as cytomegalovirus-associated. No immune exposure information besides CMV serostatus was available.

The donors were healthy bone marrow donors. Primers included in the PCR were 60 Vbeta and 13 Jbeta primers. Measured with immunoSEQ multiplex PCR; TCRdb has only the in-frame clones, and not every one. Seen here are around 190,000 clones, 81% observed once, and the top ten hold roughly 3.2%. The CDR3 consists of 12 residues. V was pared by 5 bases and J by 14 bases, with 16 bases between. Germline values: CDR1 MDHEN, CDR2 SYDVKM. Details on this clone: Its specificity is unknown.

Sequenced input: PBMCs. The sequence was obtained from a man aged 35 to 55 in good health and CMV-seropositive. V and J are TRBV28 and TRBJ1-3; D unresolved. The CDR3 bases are TGTGCCAGCAGTCCGCCGGGAAAGTGGGTATATTTT. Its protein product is CASSPPGKWVYF.